This entry concerns a single T cell receptor beta chain. Its antigen specificity is not known. Base qualities are not at hand, and no much larger clone is one base apart. The High Capacity cDNA Reverse Transcription Kit was used to reverse transcribe all of the isolated RNA, meaning that expressed TCRB transcripts were what got sequenced. Deep immunoSEQ sequencing was applied to naive, central memory and regulatory T cell samples, giving an average of roughly 3.5 million total reads per sample. After sorted cells were lysed in RLT buffer, RNA was extracted with DNase-treated RNeasy Micro or Mini kits, with the choice depending on cell number. To prevent cross-contamination, every cell subset was processed on its own, while patient and healthy donor samples were processed together. The immunoSEQ multiplex PCR was used to amplify TCRB sequences from cDNA, generating 87-bp fragments that spanned the CDR3 region. Sequencing of the amplicons was performed on the Illumina HiSeq platform. On the authors' methods: PCR bias was computationally corrected using synthetic template baselines, reads within Hamming distance 2 were collapsed, and singletons that could not be merged were discarded. By aligning reads against IMGT, V, D and J genes, CDR3 length, and insertions or deletions at six rearrangement sites were assigned. Within each subset, clonotype counts were normalized to sorted cell number, and only after that were true diversity and Gini coefficients computed with the tcR R package. Repertoire sharing was quantified using the overlap coefficient calculated on TCRB nucleotide sequences. TCRdb re-hosts the immuneACCESS table, in-frame sequences only. Its copies lack some clones; in the studies checked, an unresolved V gene accounts for under half of them, and the cause for the rest is not known. V, J and clone size derive from that table, while D and trimming were established from the DNA sequence. Recorded for this sample are about 160,000 clones; 6.5% to 10% of them occurred a single time. The ten largest clones add up to around 0.5% of the sample.

A single peripheral blood draw of about 120 mL on average was collected from each donor into heparinised tubes. A BD FACSAria II and a panel including CD45RO, CCR7, CD25, CD127, CD95 and CD27 were used to sort naive, central memory, regulatory and stem cell-like memory CD4+ T cells. A purity above 98% was achieved for all sorted populations. PBMCs were isolated immediately by Lymphoprep density gradient centrifugation and stained directly without culture. So that batch effects would be minimized, each experiment stained and sorted samples in pairs, pairing one healthy donor with one patient. This sample was taken from a study of beta chain features in type 1 diabetes (dated by TCRdb to between 2017 and 2018). Describing the broader study: Mean age, gender distribution, total cell number and subset yield were not different between patients and healthy donors. A total of under 140,000,000 sorted cells were examined across all samples, and the number of cells per subset was strongly correlated with RNA yield. In the study, recently diagnosed type 1 diabetes patients and matched healthy donors were compared on the TCRB repertoires of their sorted circulating CD4+ T cell subsets. Regulatory and stem cell-like memory subsets were isolated from only 8 patients and 8 healthy donors, whereas naive and central memory subsets came from all 30 or so donors.

Broader findings and caveats from the paper: Because cDNA was sequenced instead of genomic DNA, highly expressing activated cells could be over-represented, though the groups showed no difference in activation or CD3 levels. PCR may preferentially amplify shorter templates, but because patient and control samples were amplified and corrected together, any resulting skew would affect both groups equally. HLA sub-analyses involved small numbers of individuals, so any influence of HLA type on TCRB rearrangement remained unresolved. Fewer insertions and more nucleotide deletions at VDJ recombination sites were observed in patients with type 1 diabetes, implying thymic rearrangement abnormalities. Naive, central memory and regulatory TCRB repertoires appeared more similar among patients than among healthy donors. In all four CD4+ subsets, TCRB CDR3 length was moderately but significantly shorter in type 1 diabetes patients.

The receptor's source is a woman between 18 and 29 years old with type 1 diabetes. The specimen was central memory CD4+ T cells from blood.

The sequenced DNA is TGTGCCAGCAGCTTAGCGGAGCAGCGGGTTGGGGAAAAACTGTTTTTT. It is translated as CASSLAEQRVGEKLFF. The chain joins TRBV7-8 to TRBJ1-4, with the D gene not confidently named. V is reduced by 0 bases and J by 8 bases, leaving a spacing of 16 bases between them. The CDR3, from cysteine to phenylalanine, totals 16 residues. CDR3 DNA is the only sequence kept; it has 48 bases, read in frame from the first base. For CDR1 and CDR2, the germline V gene lists SGHVS and FQNEAQ.